This entry concerns a single T cell receptor (beta chain). Its target is not known. This PCR relied on a set of 60 Vbeta primers and 13 Jbeta primers. Method: immunoSEQ multiplex PCR; TCRdb's copy keeps in-frame clones and lacks some. Found here are over 90,000 clones, roughly 85% of them singletons; the top ten hold about 2.5%. The germline V gene encodes CDR1 SGHRS and CDR2 YFSETQ. Trimming pared 7 bases from V and 5 bases from J, leaving 12 bases between. The CDR3 sequence is 12 residues long. The record originates from a study of cytomegalovirus exposure and HLA in healthy donors. Study results and caveats: Later analysis placed DRB1 highest and HLA-C lowest in TCR association rates, which differed by HLA locus. Indistinguishability led to the exclusion of some V segments, TRBV6-2 and TRBV6-3 included.

Sample: PBMCs. The rearrangement uses TRBV5-1 and TRBJ2-5; a possible D gene is TRBD2 (5 bases). The origin of this receptor is a man in his forties or fifties in good health and CMV-seronegative. CDR3 DNA sequence: TGCGCCAGCTTCGCCAGGAGGGAGACCCAGTACTTC. The encoded protein is CASFARRETQYF.